Presented here are 30 T cell receptor beta chains from one specimen sequenced in a study of T cell responses to AZD1222 COVID-19 vaccine. Produced via immunoSEQ multiplex PCR; TCRdb's table is partial and in-frame only. The sample yields about 140,000 clones, 85% to 95% seen once. The material was peripheral blood, obtained on day 0 of AZD1222 vaccination. The receptors were sampled from an adult in good health.

A note on this clone: Other DNA sequences in the sample encode the same CDR3. V and J are TRBV5-5 and TRBJ1-1, with a possible D match to TRBD1 (5 bases). V was shortened by 4 bases and J by 1 base, with 11 bases between the two germline ends. CDR3 size: 14 residues. Germline CDR1 and CDR2: SGHKS and YYEKEE (reference sequence). The DNA of the CDR3 is TGTGCCAGCAGCCTCGGGACGTCGAACACTGAAGCTTTCTTT. Encoded protein: CASSLGTSNTEAFF.

This rearrangement joins TRBV6-5 to TRBJ2-1; 7 positions agree with TRBD2. The CDR3 consists of 13 residues. The V and J ends lost 6 bases and 5 bases, in that order; junction bases with no gene match: 4. Germline V gene data show CDR1 as MNHEY and CDR2 as SVGAGI. CDR3 in amino acids: CASSASGDNEQFF. DNA for the CDR3: TGTGCCAGCAGCGCTAGCGGAGACAATGAGCAGTTCTTC.

J is TRBJ1-2 and V is TRBV11-2; 7 nucleotides align to TRBD1. This CDR3 has 16 residues. Trimming took 5 bases from V and 4 from J; bases not matched to a gene: 13. Germline CDR1 reads SGHAT; CDR2 reads FQNNGV. In DNA, the CDR3 is TGTGCCAGCAGCCCATCGCCCTGGGACAGTTCCTATGGCTACACCTTC. Protein: CASSPSPWDSSYGYTF.

The genes are TRBV6-5 and TRBJ2-1; no definite D call. The CDR3 length is 13 residues. Germline assignment: CDR1 MNHEY and CDR2 SVGAGI. The V end was cut by 7 bases, the J end by 7 bases, with 14 bases between. The CDR3 protein is CASTAPEKNEQFF. CDR3 nucleotides: TGTGCCAGCACAGCACCGGAAAAAAATGAGCAGTTCTTC.

This clone is a singleton in its sample. The chain employs TRBV7-2 and TRBJ1-1, with D hard to call. The V end was cut by 5 bases, the J end by 6 bases, with 7 bases between. CDR3 length: 11 residues. Looked up from germline, CDR1 is SGHTA and CDR2 is FQGNSA. In DNA, the CDR3 is TGTGCCAGCAGCGCCTCGGCTGAAGCTTTCTTT. This codes for CASSASAEAFF.

This clone showed up just once. The genes are TRBV7-6 and TRBJ2-7, with 11 bases identical to TRBD1. V lost 3 bases and J lost 7; bases outside the gene matches: 2. CDR1 is SGHVS, CDR2 FNYEAQ, per germline. The CDR3 has 13 amino acids. In DNA, the CDR3 is TGTGCCAGCAGCTTCCGGGACAGGGGGGAGCAGTACTTC. It specifies CASSFRDRGEQYF.

The genes are TRBV11-3 and TRBJ2-5; a weak D match, TRBD2 (6 bases). Germline assignment: CDR1 SGHNT and CDR2 YENEEA. There are 14 residues in the CDR3. The ends were cut back, 6 bases at V and 5 bases at J, with 16 bases in the middle. The CDR3 spells CASRLGGGDETQYF. CDR3 bases: TGTGCCAGCAGACTGGGAGGAGGGGATGAGACCCAGTACTTC.

V usage is TRBV20-1 and J usage is TRBJ2-7, with D hard to call. Trimming removed 3 bases at V and 2 bases at J, with 5 bases between. The germline V gene has CDR1 DFQATT and CDR2 SNEGSKA (reference sequence). This CDR3 is built from 11 residues. CDR3 sequence: CSASQTYEQYF. The CDR3 DNA is TGCAGTGCTAGTCAGACCTACGAGCAGTACTTC.

There are a few counts of this clone. This chain uses TRBV24-1 with TRBJ2-7; 7 positions agree with TRBD2. V shed 4 bases, J shed 3 bases, and the junction held 2 bases outside the gene matches. The CDR3 sequence is 13 residues long. CDR1 and CDR2 from the germline V gene are KGHDR and SFDVKD. CDR3 DNA: TGTGCCACCAGTGAATGGGGGGGCTACGAGCAGTACTTC. This codes for CATSEWGGYEQYF.

This clone occurred once. In the same sample, other DNA sequences code for this CDR3. The V and J genes are TRBV5-1 and TRBJ2-7; D assignment may be TRBD1 or TRBD2 (6 bases each). V was clipped by 0 bases and J by 7 bases, with 8 bases between them. Germline loops: CDR1 SGHRS, CDR2 YFSETQ. This CDR3 is built from 12 residues. The CDR3 region has the DNA TGCGCCAGCAGCTTGGAAGGGGGGGAGCAGTACTTC. Translation gives CASSLEGGEQYF.

J is TRBJ2-3 and V is TRBV7-8, with a tentative D call TRBD2 (6 bases). V was clipped by 5 bases and J by 2 bases, with 14 bases between them. This CDR3 contains 15 residues. Germline V gives CDR1 SGHVS, CDR2 FQNEAQ. As DNA, the CDR3 is TGTGCCAGCAGCCGCCGCGGGGAAGACACAGATACGCAGTATTTT. It specifies CASSRRGEDTDTQYF.

This chain connects TRBV12-3 or TRBV12-4 to TRBJ1-5; the match to TRBD1 covers 8 bases. The CDR3 totals 13 residues. The V and J ends lost 6 bases and 4 bases, in that order; junction bases with no gene match: 2. In DNA, the CDR3 is TGTGCCAGCAGCAGGACAGGGAATCAGCCCCAGCATTTT. This encodes CASSRTGNQPQHF.

As DNA, the CDR3 is TGTGCCAGTAGCGCCTACTTGGTCAGGGGGCATCGTGGCTACACCTTC. It specifies CASSAYLVRGHRGYTF. V and J are TRBV19 and TRBJ1-2; 8 bases map to TRBD1. The V gene's germline CDR1 is LNHDA and CDR2 SQIVND (reference sequence). Germline trimming cut 6 bases from V and 7 bases from J; bases unmatched to any gene: 16. The CDR3 loop spans 16 amino acids.

This sequence joins TRBV25-1 and TRBJ1-6, with 7 bases that match TRBD1. This CDR3 has 12 residues. V gave up 7 bases and J gave up 9 bases; unmatched junction bases: 3. Looked up from germline, CDR1 is MGHDK and CDR2 is SYGVNS. The CDR3 DNA follows: TGTGCCAGCAAACAGGGGTCTTCACCCCTCCACTTT. Translated, it gives CASKQGSSPLHF. The variable domain in full, with the rest retrieved from reference TRBV25-1 and TRBJ1-6, is EADIYQTPRYLVIGTGKKITLECSQTMGHDKMYWYQQDPGMELHLIHYSYGVNSTEKGDLSSESTVSRIRTEHFPLTLESARPSHTSQYLCASKQGSSPLHFGNGTRLTVT.

The chain combines TRBV15 with TRBJ2-2, with unresolved D. V lost 0 bases, J lost 4 bases, and 12 bases lay in between. Germline loops: CDR1 LNHNV, CDR2 YYDKDF (reference sequence). The CDR3 runs to 16 residues. Here the CDR3 DNA reads TGTGCCACCAGCAGAGATGGGATCCGAAGCACCGGGGAGCTGTTTTTT. It is translated as CATSRDGIRSTGELFF.

The V call is TRBV9, the J call TRBJ2-1; the match to TRBD1 covers 7 bases. The CDR3 has 14 residues. The germline CDR1 and CDR2 sequences are SGDLS and YYNGEE. V lost 4 bases and J lost 4; bases outside the gene matches: 5. The CDR3 reads CASSSRQGYNEQFF. The CDR3, as DNA: TGTGCCAGCAGCAGCAGACAGGGTTACAATGAGCAGTTCTTC.

The rearrangement links TRBV7-9 to TRBJ2-2, with unresolved D. Trimming stripped 1 base from V and 6 bases from J, with 9 bases between. Germline V CDR1 and CDR2: SEHNR, FQNEAQ (reference sequence). This CDR3 is 14 amino acids long. CDR3 sequence (DNA): TGTGCCAGCAGCTTAGGTCTGGTTGCCGGGGAGCTGTTTTTT. As protein: CASSLGLVAGELFF.

This chain connects TRBV27 to TRBJ1-4, with D possibly TRBD1 on 6 matching bases. The CDR3 runs 18 residues. CDR1 and CDR2 from the germline V gene are MNHEY and SMNVEV (reference sequence). V was pared by 3 bases and J by 5 bases, with 22 bases between. This chain's CDR3 is CASSLIKPGQGTNEKLFF. CDR3 bases: TGTGCCAGCAGTTTGATTAAGCCCGGCCAGGGGACAAATGAAAAACTGTTTTTT.

The chain employs TRBV5-6 and TRBJ2-7, with no clear D. Germline V gene data show CDR1 as SGHDT and CDR2 as YYEEEE. CDR3 length: 15 amino acids. Trimming left V 3 bases short and J 1 base short, with 14 bases between. CDR3 in DNA: TGTGCCAGCAGCTCGTACAGCCCCGGGTCCTACGAGCAGTACTTC. This sequence encodes CASSSYSPGSYEQYF. The full variable domain, with the rest looked up from reference TRBV5-6 and TRBJ2-7, is DAGVTQSPTHLIKTRGQQVTLRCSPKSGHDTVSWYQQALGQGPQFIFQYYEEEERQRGNFPDRFSGHQFPNYSSELNVNALLLGDSALYLCASSSYSPGSYEQYFGPGTRLTVT.

There are a few counts of this clone. This rearrangement joins TRBV9 to TRBJ1-1; D remains ambiguous. The germline V gene has CDR1 SGDLS and CDR2 YYNGEE. The length of the CDR3 is 12 residues. V gave up 1 base and J gave up 7 bases, with 8 bases separating them. CDR3 loop: CASSVIGGEAFF. The CDR3 region has the DNA TGTGCCAGCAGCGTAATTGGTGGTGAAGCTTTCTTT. The variable domain in full, completed from reference TRBV9 and TRBJ1-1, reads DSGVTQTPKHLITATGQRVTLRCSPRSGDLSVYWYQQSLDQGLQFLIQYYNGEERAKGNILERFSAQQFPDLHSELNLSSLELGDSALYFCASSVIGGEAFFGQGTRLTVV.

As DNA, the CDR3 is TGTGCCAGCAGCTTAGTAAGGGGGGACACAGATACGCAGTATTTT. Translation gives CASSLVRGDTDTQYF. This chain uses TRBV7-3 with TRBJ2-3; D may be TRBD1 or TRBD2 (6 bases each). Trimming removed 2 bases at V and 2 bases at J, with 11 bases between. The CDR3 is made up of 15 amino acids. CDR1 is SGHTA and CDR2 is FQGTGA in the germline V gene.

This clone has a handful of counts. The J gene is TRBJ1-6, the V gene TRBV7-9, with D possibly being TRBD1 (6 bases). V lost 7 bases to trimming and J lost 8 bases, with 18 bases between them. The CDR3 is made up of 15 amino acids. CDR1 is SEHNR and CDR2 is FQNEAQ in the germline V gene (reference sequence). This CDR3 reads CASNKGIRGHSPLHF. The CDR3 nucleotides read TGTGCCAGCAACAAGGGAATTCGGGGGCATTCACCCCTCCACTTT.

J is TRBJ2-5 and V is TRBV18, with TRBD1 matching over 10 bases. CDR1 and CDR2 (germline): KGHSH, LQKENI. The trim removed 2 bases at V and 5 bases at J, leaving 2 bases unmatched. The CDR3 contains 14 residues. The CDR3 sequence is CASSPDRGQETQYF. CDR3 nucleotides: TGTGCCAGCTCACCAGACAGGGGGCAGGAGACCCAGTACTTC.

This clone was recorded once. This rearrangement joins TRBV7-2 to TRBJ1-2, with D tentatively TRBD1 (6 bases). The CDR3 length is 14 residues. Trimming left V 5 bases short and J 6 bases short, with 16 bases between. Per germline, CDR1 SGHTA and CDR2 FQGNSA. The DNA of the CDR3 is TGTGCCAGCAGCGCCTCAGGGGCTATCGATGGCTACACCTTC. Translation: CASSASGAIDGYTF.

The rearrangement links TRBV6-5 to TRBJ1-1; 9 bases map to TRBD1. Germline V gives CDR1 MNHEY, CDR2 SVGAGI. The V gene end was trimmed by 4 bases and the J gene end by 0 bases; junction bases not matched to a gene: 6. The CDR3 covers 16 residues. The CDR3 nucleotides read TGTGCCAGCAGTTTGGACAGGGGTATGATGAACACTGAAGCTTTCTTT. It yields the protein CASSLDRGMMNTEAFF.

This chain joins TRBV4-1 and TRBJ2-7; possibly TRBD1 for D (6 bases). Trimming removed 1 base at V and 7 bases at J, with 14 bases between. Germline CDR1 is MGHRA and CDR2 is YSYEKL. CDR3 length: 14 amino acids. CDR3 coding DNA: TGCGCCAGCAGCCAAGCAGGGGCTGGACGGGAGCAGTACTTC. Translation gives CASSQAGAGREQYF.

The genes are TRBV19 and TRBJ1-4; D remains ambiguous. The CDR3 is 15 residues long. V dropped 6 bases and J dropped 1 base, with 12 bases sitting between them. Germline lookup yields CDR1 LNHDA and CDR2 SQIVND (reference sequence). CDR3: CASSDQFRTNEKLFF. Here the CDR3 DNA reads TGTGCCAGTAGCGACCAGTTCAGAACTAATGAAAAACTGTTTTTT.

V usage is TRBV5-4 and J usage is TRBJ2-7; 12 bases fit TRBD2. CDR3 size: 16 residues. Germline CDR1 reads SGHNT; CDR2 reads YYREEE (reference sequence). V shed 5 bases and J 4 bases; nucleotides not matched to a gene: 10. CDR3 residues: CASSLKLAGGLYEQYF. The CDR3 coding sequence is TGTGCCAGCAGTTTGAAACTAGCGGGGGGCTTGTACGAGCAGTACTTC.

The chain carries TRBV7-9 and TRBJ1-2; D unclear. The CDR3 consists of 10 residues. Deletions cut 7 bases from V and 8 bases from J, with 8 bases between. Germline CDR1 reads SEHNR; CDR2 reads FQNEAQ (reference sequence). For the CDR3, the DNA is TGTGCCAGCACCGCGGGGGGCTACACCTTC. Protein: CASTAGGYTF.

This clone was recorded only once. V usage is TRBV27 and J usage is TRBJ2-3; perhaps TRBD2 as D (7 bases). The length of the CDR3 is 17 residues. The germline CDR1 and CDR2 sequences are MNHEY and SMNVEV (reference sequence). With 6 bases removed from V and 3 bases from J, the gap between germline ends came to 22 bases. CDR3 DNA: TGTGCCAGCAGCCGATGGGGGGGCCCCGAAGGTACAGATACGCAGTATTTT. It encodes CASSRWGGPEGTDTQYF.